Below, one T cell receptor (beta chain) is given with its context. The antigen is undetermined. This sample was included in a study of brain T cells in children with intractable seizures. With 5 bases removed from V and 9 bases from J, the gap between germline ends came to 14 bases. CDR1 is LNHDA, CDR2 SQIVND, per germline (reference sequence). The CDR3 sequence is 13 residues long. Sequencing was limited to surgery cases with top T cell transcript signatures in brain tissue. Sequencing used immunoSEQ multiplex PCR; TCRdb keeps in-frame clones, though not all of them. Of roughly 2,500 clones listed, more than 65% were seen once; the top ten hold roughly 9.8%. Findings and limits, study-wide: Pre-surgery blood may have been undersampled, hiding some clones.

The chain recombines TRBV19 with TRBJ2-1, with a possible D match to TRBD2 (6 bases). This clonotype was sampled from a boy under three years old with hemimegalencephaly and intractable seizures. Source: resected brain tissue, taken at surgery. CDR3 sequence: CASSLLSGSEQFF. The DNA for the CDR3 is TGTGCCAGTAGTCTTTTGAGCGGGTCTGAGCAGTTCTTC. The full variable domain, its missing parts supplied by reference TRBV19 and TRBJ2-1, is DGGITQSPKYLFRKEGQNVTLSCEQNLNHDAMYWYRQDPGQGLRLIYYSQIVNDFQKGDIAEGYSVSREKKESFPLTVTSAQKNPTAFYLCASSLLSGSEQFFGPGTRLTVL.